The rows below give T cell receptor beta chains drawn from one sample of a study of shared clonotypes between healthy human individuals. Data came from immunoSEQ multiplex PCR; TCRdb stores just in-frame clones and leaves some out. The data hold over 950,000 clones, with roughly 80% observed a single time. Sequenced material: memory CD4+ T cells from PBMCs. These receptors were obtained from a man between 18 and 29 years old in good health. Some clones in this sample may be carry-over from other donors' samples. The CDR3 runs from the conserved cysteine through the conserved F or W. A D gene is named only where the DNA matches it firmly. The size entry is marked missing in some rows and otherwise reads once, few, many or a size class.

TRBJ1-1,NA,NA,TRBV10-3,CAISERTERAEAFF,TGTGCCATCAGTGAGCGAACCGAGAGGGCTGAAGCTTTCTTT
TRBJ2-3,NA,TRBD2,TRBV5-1,CASSLSASREGPADTQYF,TGCGCCAGCAGCTTGTCTGCCTCGCGGGAGGGCCCGGCAGATACGCAGTATTTT
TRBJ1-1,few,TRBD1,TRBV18,CASSLGTGVTEAFF,TGTGCCAGCTCGCTCGGGACAGGGGTCACTGAAGCTTTCTTT
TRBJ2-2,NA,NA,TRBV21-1,CASSKDTRTSGSWRSGELFF,TGTGCCAGCAGCAAAGATACCAGGACTAGCGGGAGCTGGAGGTCCGGGGAGCTGTTTTTT
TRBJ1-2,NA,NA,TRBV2,CASTMGSESYGYTF,TGTGCCAGCACCATGGGCAGCGAGAGTTATGGCTACACCTTC
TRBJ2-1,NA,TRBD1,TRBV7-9,CASSTRSGTGADEQFF,TGTGCCAGCAGCACGAGGTCCGGGACAGGGGCAGATGAGCAGTTCTTC
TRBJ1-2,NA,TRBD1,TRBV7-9,CASSPDREYDGYTF,TGTGCCAGCAGCCCGGACAGGGAATATGACGGCTACACCTTC
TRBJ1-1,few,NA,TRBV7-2,CASSLVGVGHTEAFF,TGTGCCAGCAGCTTAGTGGGGGTAGGGCACACTGAAGCTTTCTTT
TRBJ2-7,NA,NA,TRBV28,CASSLYRLAAYEQYF,TGTGCCAGCAGTTTGTATCGACTCGCCGCCTACGAGCAGTACTTC
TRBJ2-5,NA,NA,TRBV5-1,CASSPGLSGETQYF,TGCGCCAGCAGCCCGGGACTGAGCGGAGAGACCCAGTACTTC
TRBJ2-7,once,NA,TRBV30,CAWSATYEQYF,TGTGCCTGGAGCGCGACTTACGAGCAGTACTTC
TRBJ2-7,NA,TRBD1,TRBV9,CASSVASTGLESYEQYF,TGTGCCAGCAGCGTAGCTTCGACAGGGTTGGAATCCTACGAGCAGTACTTC
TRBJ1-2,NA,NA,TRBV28,CASSLGSNNYGYTF,TGTGCCAGCAGTTTAGGCAGTAATAACTATGGCTACACCTTC
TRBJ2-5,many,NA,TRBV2,CASSAEEETQYF,TGTGCCAGCAGTGCTGAGGAGGAGACCCAGTACTTC
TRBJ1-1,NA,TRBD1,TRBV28,CASSWTGAWGTEAFF,TGTGCCAGCAGCTGGACAGGGGCCTGGGGCACTGAAGCTTTCTTT
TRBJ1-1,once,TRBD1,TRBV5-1,CASSPTPGQMNTEAFF,TGCGCCAGCAGCCCCACTCCGGGACAGATGAACACTGAAGCTTTCTTT
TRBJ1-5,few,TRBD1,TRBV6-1,CASRQGAWQPQHF,TGTGCCAGCCGACAGGGGGCTTGGCAGCCCCAGCATTTT
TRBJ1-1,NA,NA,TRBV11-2,CASSSVGGTEAFF,TGTGCCAGCAGCTCGGTGGGGGGCACTGAAGCTTTCTTT
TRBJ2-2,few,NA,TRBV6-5,CASKKGFTGELFF,TGTGCCAGCAAGAAGGGATTCACCGGGGAGCTGTTTTTT
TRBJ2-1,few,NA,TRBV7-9,CASSLENNEQFF,TGTGCCAGCAGCTTAGAGAACAATGAGCAGTTCTTC
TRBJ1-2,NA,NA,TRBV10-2,CASRKDDYGYTF,TGCGCCAGCAGGAAAGACGACTATGGCTACACCTTC
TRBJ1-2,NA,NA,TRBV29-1,CSVEKLIGPGGGYTF,TGCAGCGTTGAAAAATTGATCGGGCCAGGTGGGGGCTACACCTTC
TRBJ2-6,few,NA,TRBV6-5,CASRPTASGANVLTF,TGTGCCAGCAGACCCACCGCCTCTGGGGCCAACGTCCTGACTTTC
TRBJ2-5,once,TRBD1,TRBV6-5,CASTLQGQLQETQYF,TGTGCCAGCACTTTACAGGGACAGCTACAAGAGACCCAGTACTTC
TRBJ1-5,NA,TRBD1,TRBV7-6,CASSLFPPGQGAQPQHF,TGTGCCAGCAGCTTATTCCCACCGGGACAGGGGGCCCAGCCCCAGCATTTT
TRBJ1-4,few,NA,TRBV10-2,CASNDPRATNEKLFF,TGCGCCAGCAACGATCCCAGGGCCACTAATGAAAAACTGTTTTTT
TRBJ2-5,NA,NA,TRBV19,CASSSPRGSRETQYF,TGTGCCAGTAGCTCTCCGAGGGGGTCCCGGGAGACCCAGTACTTC
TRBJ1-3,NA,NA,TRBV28,CASSSPPGQENTIYF,TGTGCCAGCAGTTCCCCGCCGGGGCAGGAAAACACCATATATTTT
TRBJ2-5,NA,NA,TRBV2,CASSIYQETQYF,TGTGCCAGCTCGATCTACCAAGAGACCCAGTACTTC
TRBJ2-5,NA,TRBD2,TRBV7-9,CASSLTSGTGLETQYF,TGTGCCAGCAGTCTGACTAGCGGCACCGGATTGGAGACCCAGTACTTC
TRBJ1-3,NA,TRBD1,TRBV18,CASSQLMTGVGNTIYF,TGTGCCAGCTCACAATTAATGACAGGGGTCGGAAACACCATATATTTT
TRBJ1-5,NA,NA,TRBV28,CASSSKWGQKGQPQHF,TGTGCCAGCAGTTCCAAGTGGGGGCAAAAAGGTCAGCCCCAGCATTTT
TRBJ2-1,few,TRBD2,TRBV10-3,CAISEWGGVDNEQFF,TGTGCCATCAGTGAGTGGGGGGGAGTGGACAATGAGCAGTTCTTC
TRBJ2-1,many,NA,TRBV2,CASSALQAGYNEQFF,TGTGCCAGCAGTGCTTTGCAGGCTGGCTACAATGAGCAGTTCTTC
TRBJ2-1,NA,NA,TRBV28,CASTSERTQFF,TGTGCCAGCACCTCAGAAAGGACGCAGTTCTTC
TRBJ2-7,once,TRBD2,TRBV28,CASSSASGNSYEQYF,TGTGCCAGCAGTTCAGCTAGCGGGAACTCCTACGAGCAGTACTTC
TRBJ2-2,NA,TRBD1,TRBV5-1,CASSTQGALGGELFF,TGCGCCAGCAGTACCCAGGGGGCGCTTGGCGGGGAGCTGTTTTTT
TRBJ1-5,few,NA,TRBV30,CAWSKRLNQPQHF,TGTGCCTGGAGTAAACGGTTAAATCAGCCCCAGCATTTT
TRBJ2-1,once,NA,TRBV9,CASSVAWTDNEQFF,TGTGCCAGCAGCGTAGCATGGACGGACAATGAGCAGTTCTTC
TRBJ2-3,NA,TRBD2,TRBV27,CASSRLALAREDTQYF,TGTGCCAGCAGTCGATTGGCACTAGCGCGCGAAGATACGCAGTATTTT
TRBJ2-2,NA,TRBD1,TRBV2,CASRGTGGRGELFF,TGTGCCAGCAGGGGGACAGGGGGCCGCGGGGAGCTGTTTTTT
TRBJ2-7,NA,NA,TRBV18,CASSPGSRSYEQYF,TGTGCCAGCTCACCAGGGTCCAGATCCTACGAGCAGTACTTC
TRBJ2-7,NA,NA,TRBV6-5,CASSPVGTPSQYF,TGTGCCAGCAGCCCGGTCGGCACGCCGTCGCAGTACTTC
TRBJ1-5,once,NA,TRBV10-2,CASSELQDVGEQPQHF,TGCGCCAGCAGTGAGCTCCAGGACGTCGGGGAGCAGCCCCAGCATTTT
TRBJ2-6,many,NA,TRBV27,CASKIGAGANVLTF,TGTGCCAGCAAAATTGGGGCTGGGGCCAACGTCCTGACTTTC
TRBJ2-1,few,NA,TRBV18,CASSDRYNEQFF,TGTGCCAGCTCCGACAGGTACAATGAGCAGTTCTTC
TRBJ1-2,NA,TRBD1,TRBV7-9,CASSRDQGARGYTF,TGTGCCAGCAGCCGCGACCAGGGGGCGCGGGGCTACACCTTC
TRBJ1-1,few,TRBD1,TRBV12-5,CASGLVRVRQGDTEAFF,TGTGCTAGTGGTTTGGTAAGAGTCAGACAGGGGGACACTGAAGCTTTCTTT
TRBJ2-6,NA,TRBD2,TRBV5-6,CASSRSGGSGANVLTF,TGTGCCAGCAGCCGATCGGGGGGCTCTGGGGCCAACGTCCTGACTTTC
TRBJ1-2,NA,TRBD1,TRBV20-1,CSANRGYGYTF,TGCAGTGCTAACAGGGGCTATGGCTACACCTTC
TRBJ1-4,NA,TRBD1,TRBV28,CASSRNDRGVNEKLFF,TGTGCCAGCAGCCGAAACGACAGGGGTGTTAATGAAAAACTGTTTTTT
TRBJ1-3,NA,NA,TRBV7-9,CASRSSGNTIYF,TGTGCCAGCCGCTCCTCTGGAAACACCATATATTTT
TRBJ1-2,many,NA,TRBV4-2,CASSRGMGVDYGYTF,TGTGCCAGCAGCCGAGGAATGGGGGTAGACTATGGCTACACCTTC